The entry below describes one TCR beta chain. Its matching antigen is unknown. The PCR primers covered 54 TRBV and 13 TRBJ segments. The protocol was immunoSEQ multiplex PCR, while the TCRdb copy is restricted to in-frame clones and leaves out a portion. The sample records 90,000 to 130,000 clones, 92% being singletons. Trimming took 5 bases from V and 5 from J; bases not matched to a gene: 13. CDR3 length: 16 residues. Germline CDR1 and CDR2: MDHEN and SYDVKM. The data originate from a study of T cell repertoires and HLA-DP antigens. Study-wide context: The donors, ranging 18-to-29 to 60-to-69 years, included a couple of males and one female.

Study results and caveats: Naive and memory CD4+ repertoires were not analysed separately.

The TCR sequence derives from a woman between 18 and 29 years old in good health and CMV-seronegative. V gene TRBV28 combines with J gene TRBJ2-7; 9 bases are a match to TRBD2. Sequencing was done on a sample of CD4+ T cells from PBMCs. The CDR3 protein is CASSIPGGGRADEQYF. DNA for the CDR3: TGTGCCAGCAGTATACCGGGGGGCGGGAGGGCCGACGAGCAGTACTTC. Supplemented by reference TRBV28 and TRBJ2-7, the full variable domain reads DVKVTQSSRYLVKRTGEKVFLECVQDMDHENMFWYRQDPGLGLRLIYFSYDVKMKEKGDIPEGYSVSREKKERFSLILESASTNQTSMYLCASSIPGGGRADEQYFGPGTRLTVT.